Below are 24 T cell receptor beta chains sequenced from a single sample in a study of CD8+CD57+ T cells in acquired aplastic anemia. Genomic DNA acted as the template from which TCR beta VDJ combination and CDR3 sequence profiling were carried out. One entry per CDR3 protein, called by TCRdb with MiXCR from the reads. The table includes some 410,000 distinct CDR3 sequences, 60% to 80% detected once. The material sequenced was sorted CD4+, CD8+, or CD8+CD57+ T cells (not recorded which) from PBMCs. The receptors originated from a human donor in good health, serving as a control.

This rearrangement joins TRBV7-3 to TRBJ2-5; possibly TRBD1 or TRBD2 for D (6 bases each). V was shortened by 5 bases and J by 13 bases, with 26 bases between the two germline ends. Germline lookup yields CDR1 SGHTA and CDR2 FQGTGA. The CDR3 extends over 15 amino acids. CDR3 sequence reads: CASSVNAGGDEYLYF. The CDR3 DNA reads TGTGCCAGCAGCGTAAATGCCGGGGGCGATGAGTACTTGTACTTC.

This chain joins TRBV5-1 and TRBJ1-6, with a possible D match to TRBD1 (5 bases). The CDR3 is 14 residues long. Looked up from germline, CDR1 is SGHRS and CDR2 is YFSETQ. V lost 4 bases and J lost 10, with 15 bases in between. CDR3 amino acids: CASSVVRANSPLHF. The CDR3 DNA is TGCGCCAGCAGCGTGGTCAGGGCGAACTCACCCCTCCACTTT.

This clonotype was counted once. The rearrangement uses TRBV7-2 and TRBJ2-5, with D possibly being TRBD2 (6 bases). The V gene's germline CDR1 is SGHTA and CDR2 FQGNSA. CDR3 length equals 15 residues. Trimming removed 6 bases from V and 14 bases from J, with 28 bases in between. CDR3 coding DNA: TGTGCCAGCAGGTCGAGACGGACTACCTACGAGCAGTACTACTTC. Encoded protein: CASRSRRTTYEQYYF.

The chain is built from TRBV10-3 and TRBJ2-3, with 10 nucleotides matching TRBD2. The CDR3 has 17 residues. The V gene end was trimmed by 0 bases and the J gene end by 3 bases; junction bases not matched to a gene: 6. The germline gives CDR1 ENHRY, CDR2 SYGVKD. As DNA, the CDR3 is TGTGCCATCAGTGAGTCAGGGCTAGCGGGGGATACAGATACGCAGTATTTT. Its protein is CAISESGLAGDTDTQYF.

The rearrangement uses TRBV12-3 or TRBV12-4 and TRBJ2-5; TRBD1 aligns across 11 bases. This CDR3 is built from 15 residues. The V gene end was trimmed by 6 bases and the J gene end by 4 bases; junction bases not matched to a gene: 7. The CDR3 DNA reads as TGTGCCAGCAGCGGGACCGGGACAGGGGGAGAGACCCAGTACTTC. Residues: CASSGTGTGGETQYF.

Comment on this clonotype: Its ends do not fully match the called genes, so a read error is possible. This rearrangement joins TRBV4-2 to TRBJ2-7, with D perhaps matching TRBD1 (5 bases). Germline V gives CDR1 LGHNA, CDR2 YNFKEQ. The CDR3 spans 14 residues. The CDR3 DNA is TGTGCCAGCGGCCAAGAGGTACAGGCCTACGAGCAGTACTTT. Translation: CASGQEVQAYEQYF.

This clonotype was recorded once. No DNA is shown, since the ends of the CDR3 on it are uncertain; the CDR3 is the one TCRdb lists. The chain uses TRBV12-3 or TRBV12-4 and TRBJ2-7; TRBD1 is the table's D call, not checked against the DNA. The CDR3 adds up to 13 amino acids, both ends counted. The CDR3 is CASSLAPGEQYFV.

This clonotype appeared many times. The chain joins TRBV9 to TRBJ2-3; 8 positions match TRBD1. The CDR3 consists of 14 residues. Trimming cost V 3 bases and J 3 bases; bases outside gene matches: 3. Germline CDR1 reads SGDLS; CDR2 reads YYNGEE. The CDR3 sequence is CASSDYRGTDTQYF. In DNA form, the CDR3 reads TGTGCCAGCAGCGACTACAGGGGGACAGATACGCAGTATTTT.

This sequence joins TRBV9 and TRBJ2-2; possibly TRBD1 for D (6 bases). Germline loops: CDR1 SGDLS, CDR2 YYNGEE. The length of the CDR3 is 14 residues. With 4 bases removed from V and 6 bases from J, the gap between germline ends came to 13 bases. The CDR3 here is CASSLRTVSGELFF. DNA for the CDR3: TGTGCCAGCAGCCTGCGGACAGTGTCCGGGGAGCTGTTTTTT.

This clonotype was observed many times. The chain couples TRBV5-1 to TRBJ2-3; 8 bases agree with TRBD2. The V gene's germline CDR1 is SGHRS and CDR2 YFSETQ. V was pared by 5 bases and J by 3 bases, with 11 bases of the junction left unmatched. There are 16 residues in the CDR3. Here the CDR3 DNA reads TGCGCCAGCAGTACCGGGGGGGGGTTCTCTACAGATACGCAGTATTTT. Its translation: CASSTGGGFSTDTQYF.

This chain joins TRBV4-1 and TRBJ2-3; 10 bases agree with TRBD2. Germline CDR1 reads MGHRA; CDR2 reads YSYEKL. The junction had 11 bases not matched to a gene; V was cut back by 1 base and J by 4 bases. The CDR3 totals 18 residues. In DNA form, the CDR3 reads TGCGCCAGCAGCCAAGGCTCTCGGTCTAGCGGGAGTGCAGATACGCAGTATTTT. Its protein is CASSQGSRSSGSADTQYF.

In the case of this clonotype: This may arise from a read error, as a much more abundant clone is one base away. The genes are TRBV6-5 and TRBJ1-3; the D is unclear. Germline loops: CDR1 MNHEY, CDR2 SVGAGI. The CDR3 extends over 13 amino acids. Trimming shortened V by 1 base and J by 4 bases, and 5 bases separated the two germline ends. The CDR3 nucleotides are TGTGCCAGCAGTTACTACGAGGGAAACACCATATATTTT. Protein sequence: CASSYYEGNTIYF.

In this sample, this clonotype turned up many times. V gene TRBV9 combines with J gene TRBJ1-3; D ambiguous. CDR1 is SGDLS and CDR2 is YYNGEE in the germline V gene. Trimming stripped 8 bases from V and 4 bases from J, with 10 bases between. The CDR3 has 12 amino acids. The chain's CDR3 is CASKDFGNTIYF. The DNA for the CDR3 is TGTGCCAGTAAGGATTTCGGAAACACCATATATTTT.

This clonotype was recorded at least ten times. This chain joins TRBV7-2 and TRBJ2-3; a possible D gene is TRBD2 (7 bases). This CDR3 is 15 amino acids long. Germline CDR1 is SGHTA and CDR2 is FQGNSA. The V end was cut by 6 bases, the J end by 6 bases, with 19 bases between. CDR3 residues: CASSRVGGARDTQYF. For the CDR3, the DNA is TGTGCCAGCAGTCGTGTTGGGGGGGCGCGTGATACGCAGTATTTT.

Notes on this clonotype: Since a much larger clone is just one base distant, this may be a read error. V gene TRBV12-3 or TRBV12-4 combines with J gene TRBJ1-1, with D possibly being TRBD1 (6 bases). The CDR3 sequence is 15 residues long. The CDR3 DNA sequence: TGTACCAGCAGCGTTTGGGGGGCGTTTATAACTGAAGCTTTCTTT. The encoded protein is CTSSVWGAFITEAFF.

Regarding this clonotype: At one boundary the junction diverges from the germline segment, which might be a read error. The chain has TRBV7-2 and TRBJ2-3; D remains unclear. The CDR3 has 16 amino acids. Germline lookup yields CDR1 SGHTA and CDR2 FQGNSA. DNA for the CDR3: TGCGCCAGCAGCTTAGGCCGCCGGCTCAGCCGTACGACCCAGTATTTT. Protein product: CASSLGRRLSRTTQYF.

This clonotype has more than one count but fewer than ten. This clone may be a read error of a much larger clone one base away. The chain recombines TRBV6-1 with TRBJ2-7; D might be TRBD1 (6 bases). The CDR3 covers 14 residues. The germline V and J ends were trimmed by 3 bases and 8 bases, with 17 bases remaining between them. Germline V gene sequence: CDR1 MNHNS, CDR2 SASEGT. The CDR3 is CASSELGALDKQYF. CDR3 coding DNA: TGTGCCAGCAGTGAGCTGGGGGCGTTAGACAAGCAGTACTTC.

This clonotype was observed once. A much larger clone lies one base from this, so it may be a read error. The V call is TRBV6-5, the J call TRBJ1-2, with no clear D. The CDR3 runs to 14 residues. The germline V gene encodes CDR1 MNHEY and CDR2 SVGAGI. CDR3 nucleotide sequence: TGTGCCAGCAGTTACTCCGGGTTCAACGGTGGCTGCACCTTC. It codes for CASSYSGFNGGCTF.

This clonotype was seen ten or more times. As DNA, the CDR3 is TGTGCCAGCAGCTCCCGGACAGGGATGAACACTGAAGCTTTCTTT. It encodes CASSSRTGMNTEAFF. The V call is TRBV5-5, the J call TRBJ1-1; TRBD1 matches at 8 bases. This CDR3 has 15 amino acids. In germline, CDR1 is SGHKS, CDR2 YYEKEE (reference sequence). V shed 3 bases and J 0 bases; nucleotides not matched to a gene: 4.

This clonotype showed up just once. The rearrangement uses TRBV29-1 and TRBJ1-2, with unresolved D. The V and J ends lost 6 bases and 1 base respectively, with 6 bases between them. Germline CDR1 SQVTM, CDR2 ANQGSEA. This CDR3 region has 11 residues. CDR3 residues: CSVDNNYGYTF. CDR3 DNA sequence: TGCAGCGTCGATAATAACTATGGCTACACCTTC.

This clonotype was observed a few times. This chain connects TRBV2 to TRBJ2-7; D gene unclear. Per the germline V gene, CDR1 is SNHLY and CDR2 is FYNNEI. CDR3 length: 13 residues. Trimming removed 5 bases from V and 0 bases from J, with 8 bases in between. CDR3 in DNA: TGTGCCAGCAGTCCCGACTTCTCCTACGAGCAGTACGTC. It yields the protein CASSPDFSYEQYV.

This clonotype was seen a single time. The final CDR3 position lacks the conserved phenylalanine or tryptophan, pointing to a likely read error. The DNA is left out, because the CDR3 cannot be placed on it with certainty; the CDR3 is given as TCRdb lists it. V usage is TRBV7-9 and J usage is TRBJ1-2. The CDR3 spans 12 amino acids, including both terminal residues. CDR1 is SEHNR, CDR2 FQNEAQ, per germline (reference sequence). This chain's CDR3 is CASNSGSDGYTY.

The chain links TRBV29-1 to TRBJ2-5, with 11 bases lining up with TRBD2. Germline V gene sequence: CDR1 SQVTM, CDR2 ANQGSEA. V trimming: 6 bases; J trimming: 3 bases; junction bases outside the gene matches: 3. The CDR3 covers 13 residues. CDR3 loop: CSVGTSGEETQYF. The CDR3 bases are TGCAGCGTAGGGACTAGCGGAGAAGAGACCCAGTACTTC.

The chain links TRBV7-3 to TRBJ1-2, with unresolved D. V was pared by 2 bases and J by 14 bases, with 24 bases between. The CDR3 extends over 15 amino acids. Germline CDR1 is SGHTA and CDR2 is FQGTGA. CDR3 nucleotide sequence: TGTGCCAGCAGCTTAGACACGCATACAGATACGCAGTATACCTTC. The encoded protein is CASSLDTHTDTQYTF.